This T cell receptor beta chain came from a study of shared clonotypes between healthy human individuals. Whole-study results and caveats: Generation probabilities of non-shared clonotypes were lower (relative to those shared by all four donors). For naive CD4 cells, 4.5% to 6.5% of clonotypes were shared across four donors.

Comments on this clone: Antigen specificity is unknown.

TCRdb's copy holds only in-frame clones and misses some; the assay was immunoSEQ multiplex PCR. The table has 2 million to 3 million clones, 80% to 95% seen once. Germline V gives CDR1 SNHLY, CDR2 FYNNEI. The junction had 9 bases not matched to a gene; V was cut back by 3 bases and J by 6 bases. The CDR3 runs 15 residues. The chain has TRBV2 and TRBJ2-7, with TRBD1 identical over 9 bases. Sequencing was done on a sample of naive CD4+ T cells from PBMCs. Subset meaning: CD45RA+ positively selected. The receptor was isolated from a young man in good health. Some clones in this sample may be carry-over from other donors' samples. The CDR3, as DNA: TGTGCCAGCAGTGATACTCGGACAGGGGCCCCCGAGCAGTACTTC. This sequence encodes CASSDTRTGAPEQYF.